This T cell receptor beta chain was sequenced in a study of T cell changes during pregnancy in multiple sclerosis. Trimming pared 6 bases from V and 6 bases from J, leaving 14 bases between. Germline lookup yields CDR1 MNHNY and CDR2 SVGAGI (reference sequence). CDR3 length: 14 residues. The method was immunoSEQ multiplex PCR; TCRdb's version includes in-frame clones alone and lacks a portion of them. There are about 36,000 clones in the sample; 91% occur only once, and approximately 0.47% lies in the top ten. The chain recombines TRBV6-6 with TRBJ1-4; the D is unclear. The sequencing here drew on CD4+ T cells from peripheral blood mononuclear cells, taken in the second trimester of pregnancy. This TCR was sampled from a female donor in good health, enrolled as a control in a pregnancy study. The CDR3 coding sequence is TGTGCCAGCAGCTCATCACGTGTAGATGAAAAACTGTTTTTT. Its translation: CASSSSRVDEKLFF.